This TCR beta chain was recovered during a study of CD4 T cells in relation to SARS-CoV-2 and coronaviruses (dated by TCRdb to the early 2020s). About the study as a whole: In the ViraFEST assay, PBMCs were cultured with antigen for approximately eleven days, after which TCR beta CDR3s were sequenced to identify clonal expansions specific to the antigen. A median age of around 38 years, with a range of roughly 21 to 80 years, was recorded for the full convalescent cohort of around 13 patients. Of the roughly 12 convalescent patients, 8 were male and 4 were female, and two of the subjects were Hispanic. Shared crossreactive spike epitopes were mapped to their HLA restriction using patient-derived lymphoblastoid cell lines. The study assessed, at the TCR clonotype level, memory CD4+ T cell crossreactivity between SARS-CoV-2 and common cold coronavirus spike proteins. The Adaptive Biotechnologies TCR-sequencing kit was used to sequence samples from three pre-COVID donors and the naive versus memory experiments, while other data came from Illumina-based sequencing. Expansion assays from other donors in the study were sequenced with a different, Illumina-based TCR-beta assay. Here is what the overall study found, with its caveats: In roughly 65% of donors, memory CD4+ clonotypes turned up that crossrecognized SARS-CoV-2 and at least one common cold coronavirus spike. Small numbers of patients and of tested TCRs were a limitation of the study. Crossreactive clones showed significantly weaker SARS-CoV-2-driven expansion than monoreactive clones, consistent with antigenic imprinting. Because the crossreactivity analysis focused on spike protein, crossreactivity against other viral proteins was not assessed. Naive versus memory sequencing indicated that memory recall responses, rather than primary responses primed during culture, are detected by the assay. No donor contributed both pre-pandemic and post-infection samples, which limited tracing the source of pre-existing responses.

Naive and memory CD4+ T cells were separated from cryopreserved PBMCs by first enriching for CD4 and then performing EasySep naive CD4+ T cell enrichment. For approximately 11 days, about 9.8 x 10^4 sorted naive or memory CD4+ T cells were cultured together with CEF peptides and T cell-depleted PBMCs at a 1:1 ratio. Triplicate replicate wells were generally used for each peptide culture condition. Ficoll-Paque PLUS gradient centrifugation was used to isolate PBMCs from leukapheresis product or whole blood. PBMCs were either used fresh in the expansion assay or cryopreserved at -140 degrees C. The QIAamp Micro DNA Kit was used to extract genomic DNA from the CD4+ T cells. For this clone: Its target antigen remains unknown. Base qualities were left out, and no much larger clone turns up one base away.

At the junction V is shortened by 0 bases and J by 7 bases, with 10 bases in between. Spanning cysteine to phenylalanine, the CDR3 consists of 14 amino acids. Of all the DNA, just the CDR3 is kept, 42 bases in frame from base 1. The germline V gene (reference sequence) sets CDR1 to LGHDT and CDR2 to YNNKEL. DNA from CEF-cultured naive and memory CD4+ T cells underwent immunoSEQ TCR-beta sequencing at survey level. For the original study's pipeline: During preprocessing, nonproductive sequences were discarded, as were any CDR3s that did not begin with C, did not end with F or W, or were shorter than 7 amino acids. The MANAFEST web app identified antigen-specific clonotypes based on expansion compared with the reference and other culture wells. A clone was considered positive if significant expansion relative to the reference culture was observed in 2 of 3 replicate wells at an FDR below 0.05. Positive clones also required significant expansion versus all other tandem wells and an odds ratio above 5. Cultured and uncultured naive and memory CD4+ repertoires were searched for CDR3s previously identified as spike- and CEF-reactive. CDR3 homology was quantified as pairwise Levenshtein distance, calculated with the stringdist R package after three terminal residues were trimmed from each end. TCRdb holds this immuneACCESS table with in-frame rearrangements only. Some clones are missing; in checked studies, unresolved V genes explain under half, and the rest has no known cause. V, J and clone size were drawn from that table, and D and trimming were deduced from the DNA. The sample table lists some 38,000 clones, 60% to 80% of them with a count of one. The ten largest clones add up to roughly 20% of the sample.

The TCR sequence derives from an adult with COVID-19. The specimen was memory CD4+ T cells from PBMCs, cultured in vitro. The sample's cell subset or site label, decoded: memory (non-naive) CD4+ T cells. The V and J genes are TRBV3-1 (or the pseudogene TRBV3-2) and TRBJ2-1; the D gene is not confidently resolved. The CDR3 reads CASSQDRAINEQFF. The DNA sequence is TGTGCCAGCAGCCAAGATAGGGCTATTAATGAGCAGTTCTTC.